This T cell receptor (beta chain) was captured by sequencing in a study of cytomegalovirus exposure and HLA in healthy donors. Primers included in the PCR were 60 Vbeta and 13 Jbeta primers. Some clones are missing from TCRdb's copy, which holds only in-frame ones; the method was immunoSEQ multiplex PCR. Among about 98,000 clones listed, approximately 83% were seen once. After removal of 1 base from V and 9 bases from J, the junction contained 7 bases not matched to a gene. There are 15 residues in the CDR3. Germline values: CDR1 SGHTA, CDR2 FQGNSA. V gene TRBV7-2 combines with J gene TRBJ1-5; 9 bases match TRBD1. This TCR was recovered from a female donor in good health and CMV-seropositive. Sequencing was carried out using PBMCs. CDR3 sequence: CASSLDGTGTSPQHF. The CDR3, as DNA: TGTGCCAGCAGCTTAGATGGGACAGGGACATCGCCCCAGCATTTT.